The present T cell receptor (beta chain) was sequenced within a study of metastatic and nonmetastatic thyroid tumors. Study context: Repertoire comparison spanned blood and tumor or nodule tissue of malignant and benign thyroid patients.

Concerning this clone: Its antigen is currently unknown.

Each patient went into thyroid surgery without having received any treatment. TCRdb reassembled clones from the PCR reads with MiXCR. Among nearly 35,000 clones, around a sixth were seen once, and the ten largest hold around 7.5%. Study-wide results and caveats: For both blood and tumor, malignant thyroid tumors reportedly showed significantly higher TCR beta diversity than benign nodules did.

The ends were cut back, 10 bases at V and 9 bases at J, with 18 bases in the middle. This CDR3 is built from 13 residues. Germline-derived CDR1 and CDR2 are MNHNS and SASEGT. The sequence came from a female donor with papillary thyroid cancer or a benign thyroid nodule (not recorded which). Some clones in this sample may be carry-over from other donors' samples. J is TRBJ2-2 and V is TRBV6-1; D gene unclear. The sample was blood. CDR3: CATSFDVTWELFF. The CDR3 nucleotides are TGTGCCACCTCTTTTGACGTAACCTGGGAGCTGTTTTTT.